This TCR beta chain was obtained from a study of T cells in Graves' hyperthyroidism and ophthalmopathy. Whole-study findings and limits: Also found in blood were most expanded thyroid clonotypes above 0.001.

Amplified regions were TCR beta CDR3 sequences from RNA transcripts. HTBI primers were employed in a first-round RT-PCR of the TCR CDR3. A single record per CDR3 protein comes from TCRdb applying MiXCR to the multiplex PCR reads. This table holds roughly 400,000 distinct CDR3 sequences, over 12% found once. Turning to this clonotype: The antigen is unknown.

The sequenced sample consisted of blood. This clonotype originated in a man aged 50-60 years with Graves' ophthalmopathy.

This chain's CDR3 is CASSPGQSSSYEQYF. The CDR3 DNA reads as TGCGCCAGCAGCCCCGGGCAGTCGAGCTCCTACGAGCAGTACTTC. The rearrangement uses TRBV5-1 and TRBJ2-7; D gene uncertain. Looked up from germline, CDR1 is SGHRS and CDR2 is YFSETQ. V was cut by 4 bases and J by 0 bases, with 14 bases left in between. The CDR3 has 15 residues. Based on the CDR3 plus reference TRBV5-1 and TRBJ2-7, the full variable domain is KAGVTQTPRYLIKTRGQQVTLSCSPISGHRSVSWYQQTPGQGLQFLFEYFSETQRNKGNFPGRFSGRQFSNSRSEMNVSTLELGDSALYLCASSPGQSSSYEQYFGPGTRLTVT.